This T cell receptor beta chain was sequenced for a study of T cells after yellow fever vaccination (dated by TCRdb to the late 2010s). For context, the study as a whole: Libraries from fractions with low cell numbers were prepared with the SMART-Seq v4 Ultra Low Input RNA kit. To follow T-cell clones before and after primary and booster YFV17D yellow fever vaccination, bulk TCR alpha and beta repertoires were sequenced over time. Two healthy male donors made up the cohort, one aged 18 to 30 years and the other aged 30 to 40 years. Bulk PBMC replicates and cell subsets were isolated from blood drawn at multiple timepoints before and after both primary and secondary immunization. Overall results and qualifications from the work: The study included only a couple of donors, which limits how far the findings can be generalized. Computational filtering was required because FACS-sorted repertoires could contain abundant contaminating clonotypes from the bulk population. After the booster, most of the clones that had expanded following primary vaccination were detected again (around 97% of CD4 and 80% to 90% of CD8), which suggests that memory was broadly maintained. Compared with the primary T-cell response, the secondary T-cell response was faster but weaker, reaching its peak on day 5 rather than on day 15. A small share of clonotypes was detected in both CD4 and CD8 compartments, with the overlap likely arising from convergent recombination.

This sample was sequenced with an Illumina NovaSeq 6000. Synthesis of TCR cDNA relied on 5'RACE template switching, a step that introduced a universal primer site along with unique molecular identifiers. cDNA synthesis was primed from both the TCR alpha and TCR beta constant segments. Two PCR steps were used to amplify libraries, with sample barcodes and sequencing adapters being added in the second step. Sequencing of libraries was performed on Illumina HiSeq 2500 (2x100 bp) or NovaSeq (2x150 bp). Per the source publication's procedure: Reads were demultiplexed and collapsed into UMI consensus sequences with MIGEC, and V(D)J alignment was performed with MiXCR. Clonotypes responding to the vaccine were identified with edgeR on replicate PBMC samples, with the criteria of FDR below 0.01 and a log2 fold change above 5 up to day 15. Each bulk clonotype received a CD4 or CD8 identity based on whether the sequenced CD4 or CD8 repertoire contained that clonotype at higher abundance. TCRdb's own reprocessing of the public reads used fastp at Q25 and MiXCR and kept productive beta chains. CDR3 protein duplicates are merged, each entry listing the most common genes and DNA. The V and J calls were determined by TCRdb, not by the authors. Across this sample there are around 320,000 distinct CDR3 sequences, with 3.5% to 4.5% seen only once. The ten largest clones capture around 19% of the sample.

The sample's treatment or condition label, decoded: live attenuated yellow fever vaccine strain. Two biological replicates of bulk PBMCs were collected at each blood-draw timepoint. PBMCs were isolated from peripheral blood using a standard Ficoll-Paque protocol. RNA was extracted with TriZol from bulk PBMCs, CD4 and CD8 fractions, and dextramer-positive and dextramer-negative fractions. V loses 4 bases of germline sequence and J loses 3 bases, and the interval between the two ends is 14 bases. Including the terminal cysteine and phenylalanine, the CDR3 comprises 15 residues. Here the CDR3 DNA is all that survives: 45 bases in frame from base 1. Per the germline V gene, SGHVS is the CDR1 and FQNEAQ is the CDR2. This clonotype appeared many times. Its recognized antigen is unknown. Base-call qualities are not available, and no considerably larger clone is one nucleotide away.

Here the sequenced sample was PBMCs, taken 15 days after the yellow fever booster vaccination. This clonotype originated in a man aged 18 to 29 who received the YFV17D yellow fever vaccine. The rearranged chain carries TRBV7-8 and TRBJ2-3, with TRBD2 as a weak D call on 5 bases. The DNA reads TGTGCCAGCAGCTCGCGGACTCGAAGAACAGATACGCAGTATTTT. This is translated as CASSSRTRRTDTQYF.